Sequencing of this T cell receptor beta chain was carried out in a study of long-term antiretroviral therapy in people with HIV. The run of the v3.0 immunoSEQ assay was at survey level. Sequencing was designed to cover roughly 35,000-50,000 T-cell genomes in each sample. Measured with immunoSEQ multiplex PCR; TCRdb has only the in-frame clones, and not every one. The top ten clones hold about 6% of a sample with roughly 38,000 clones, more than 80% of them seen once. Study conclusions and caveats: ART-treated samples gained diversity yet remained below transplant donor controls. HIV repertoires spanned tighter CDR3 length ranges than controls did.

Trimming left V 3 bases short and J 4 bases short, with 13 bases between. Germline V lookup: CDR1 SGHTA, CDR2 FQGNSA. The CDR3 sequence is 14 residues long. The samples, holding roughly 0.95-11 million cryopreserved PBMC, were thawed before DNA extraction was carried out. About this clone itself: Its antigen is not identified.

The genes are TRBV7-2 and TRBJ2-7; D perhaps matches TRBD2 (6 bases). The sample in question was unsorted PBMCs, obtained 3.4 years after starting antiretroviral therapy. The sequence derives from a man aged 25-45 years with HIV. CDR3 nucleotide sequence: TGTGCCAGCAGCTTCCGACCGGGAGTTTACGAGCAGTACTTC. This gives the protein CASSFRPGVYEQYF.